One sample yielded the 22 T cell receptor beta chains listed below, sequenced in a study of T cell clonality in common variable immunodeficiency. Here immunoSEQ multiplex PCR was the method, and the copy in TCRdb shows in-frame clones only, minus some. The sample presents under 60,000 clones, none singletons. The specimen was peripheral blood mononuclear cells. Every receptor here comes from a person between 18 and 75 years old in good health.

This clone has a handful of counts. The read stops 3 residues short of the end of the CDR3; the missing end is completed from the germline J gene. This chain joins TRBV19 and TRBJ2-4, with D tentatively TRBD1 (6 bases). CDR1 and CDR2 from the germline V gene are LNHDA and SQIVND (reference sequence). The CDR3 contains 14 residues. CDR3: CASSPQGISAAQYF. The DNA read from the CDR3 is TGTGCCAGTAGTCCGCAGGGGATTAGTGCGGCT.

This clone occurred many times. The sequence runs out 3 residues before the end of the CDR3; the remainder is reconstructed from the germline J gene. This chain uses TRBV20-1 with TRBJ2-1; 9 bases are a match to TRBD2. V lost 5 bases, J lost 0 bases, and 5 bases stayed unmatched. The V gene's germline CDR1 is DFQATT and CDR2 SNEGSKA (reference sequence). The length of the CDR3 is 15 residues. CDR3 DNA, as far as it was read: TGCAGTGCTTATCTAGCGGGGAGCTCCTACAATGAG. Its protein product is CSAYLAGSSYNE. The CDR3 reads in full as CSAYLAGSSYNEQFF.

A remark on this clone: The read stops 3 residues short of the end of the CDR3; the missing end is completed from the germline J gene. Other DNA sequences from this sample encode an identical CDR3 as well. The chain carries TRBV19 and TRBJ2-5; 9 bases are shared with TRBD2. The CDR3 contains 15 residues. J gave up 5 bases and V 3 bases, and 7 bases lay outside the gene matches. CDR1 and CDR2 (germline): LNHDA, SQIVND (reference sequence). Incomplete CDR3 DNA: TGTGCCAGTAGTATGGATCTTGGACTAGCGGAGACC. This encodes CASSMDLGLAET. The whole CDR3 region reads CASSMDLGLAETQYF.

About this clone itself: The CDR3 is cut off 3 residues early in the read; its end comes from the germline J gene. The chain is built from TRBV11-1 and TRBJ2-1; the match to TRBD1 covers 7 bases. The CDR3 runs 15 residues. With V trimmed by 4 bases and J by 7 bases, 10 bases remained unmatched. Germline loops: CDR1 SGHAT, CDR2 FQDESV (reference sequence). CDR3 sequence reads: CASSYGTAPGNEQFF. The sequenced CDR3 bases are TGTGCCAGCAGCTACGGGACAGCGCCTGGGAATGAG.

This clone was recorded at least ten times. The sequenced part of the CDR3 DNA is TGCAGTGCTAGAGGACGACAGGGTAATGAAAAG. Its translation: CSARGRQGNEK. The whole CDR3 region reads CSARGRQGNEKLFF. The chain is built from TRBV20-1 and TRBJ2-2; 7 nucleotides match TRBD1. The read terminates 3 residues before the CDR3 end, so the remaining end is supplied by the germline J gene. The germline CDR1 and CDR2 sequences are DFQATT and SNEGSKA (reference sequence). The CDR3 has 14 residues.

This clone was detected ten times or more. The CDR3 goes on 3 residues after the read ends, and that part is filled in from the germline J gene. V usage is TRBV27 and J usage is TRBJ2-7; 9 bases line up with TRBD1. Germline CDR1 MNHEY, CDR2 SMNVEV (reference sequence). The CDR3 totals 16 residues. The ends lost 4 bases at V and 3 bases at J; junction bases unmatched: 10. CDR3 DNA, as far as it was read: TGTGCCAGCAGTTCCAAGCCGGGACAGGGTATCTACGAG. Translation gives CASSSKPGQGIYE. The whole CDR3 sequence is CASSSKPGQGIYEQYF.

Remarks on this clone: The read ends 3 residues before the CDR3 terminus; that terminus is restored from the germline J gene. The rearrangement joins TRBV30 to TRBJ2-3; maybe TRBD1 (6 bases). The germline gives CDR1 GTSNPN, CDR2 SVGIG (reference sequence). This CDR3 is 13 amino acids long. The covered CDR3 bases are TGTGCCTGGACTGTCACAGGGAATCAGCCG. This encodes CAWTVTGNQP. The CDR3 in full is CAWTVTGNQPQYF. The full variable domain, in which reference TRBV30 and TRBJ2-3 provide the parts outside the CDR3, is SQTIHQWPATLVQPVGSPLSLECTVEGTSNPNLYWYRQAAGRGLQLLFYSVGIGQISSEVPQNLSASRPQDRQFILSSKKLLLSDSGFYLCAWTVTGNQPQYFGPGTRLTVL.

This clone was found many times. The CDR3 goes on 3 residues after the read ends, and that part is filled in from the germline J gene. This chain joins TRBV7-6 and TRBJ1-2, with D tentatively TRBD1 (6 bases). The CDR3 contains 16 residues. CDR1 and CDR2 (germline): SGHVS, FNYEAQ. V was trimmed by 5 bases and J by 4 bases, leaving 20 bases between them. Incomplete CDR3 DNA: TGTGCCAGCAGCCAAAAAGGGGGTCGAGGTTCCTATGGC. This translates into CASSQKGGRGSYG. The full CDR3 protein reads CASSQKGGRGSYGYTF.

Turning to this clone: Read coverage stops 3 residues before the CDR3 terminus; the germline J gene supplies the remainder. The chain links TRBV20-1 to TRBJ1-2, with a weak D call TRBD1 (5 bases). The CDR3 covers 15 residues. CDR1 is DFQATT, CDR2 SNEGSKA, per germline (reference sequence). Between the trimmed V and J ends, which lost 0 bases and 5 bases, there was a span of 16 bases. Partial CDR3 DNA: TGCAGTGCTAGAGATCTTGCCAGGGTTGGGTATGGC. This gives the protein CSARDLARVGYG. The complete CDR3 protein is CSARDLARVGYGYTF.

In this sample, this clone turned up many times. The read ends 3 residues before the CDR3 terminus; that terminus is restored from the germline J gene. The chain combines TRBV7-8 with TRBJ2-7; 12 positions match TRBD1. The CDR3 runs to 16 residues. V lost 5 bases and J lost 4; bases outside the gene matches: 9. Germline V gene sequence: CDR1 SGHVS, CDR2 FQNEAQ. CDR3 loop: CASSLPGQGAPYEQYF. The sequenced part of the CDR3 DNA is TGTGCCAGCAGCCTCCCGGGACAGGGGGCACCGTACGAG. The whole variable domain, filled in from reference TRBV7-8 and TRBJ2-7, reads GAGVSQSPRYKVAKRGQDVALRCDPISGHVSLFWYQQALGQGPEFLTYFQNEAQLDKSGLPSDRFFAERPEGSVSTLKIQRTQQEDSAVYLCASSLPGQGAPYEQYFGPGTRLTVT.

In its sample, this clone was seen many times. The missing CDR3 end, 3 residues past where the read stops, is filled in from the germline J gene. The J gene is TRBJ2-1, the V gene TRBV2; the match to TRBD2 covers 12 bases. This CDR3 is built from 17 residues. Germline-derived CDR1 and CDR2 are SNHLY and FYNNEI. Trimming took 4 bases from V and 7 from J; bases not matched to a gene: 11. Incomplete CDR3 DNA: TGTGCCAGCAGTGTTATGGCTAGCGGGAGGGCCGGGAATGAG. Protein product: CASSVMASGRAGNE. The full-length CDR3 reads as CASSVMASGRAGNEQFF.

A note on this clone: The DNA ends 3 residues before the CDR3 does, and the rest of the CDR3 is filled in from the germline J gene. The chain is built from TRBV5-1 and TRBJ1-6; 11 nucleotides align to TRBD1. Unmatched junction bases numbered 9, after V lost 4 bases and J lost 12 bases. This CDR3 is 15 amino acids long. Germline CDR1 and CDR2: SGHRS and YFSETQ. The CDR3 sequence: CASSIGDRGSKPLHF. The part of the CDR3 DNA that was read is TGCGCCAGCAGCATAGGGGACAGGGGGAGTAAACCC.

This clone turned up a few times. The read finishes 3 residues shy of the CDR3 end, and the germline J gene is used to complete it. This chain links TRBV7-9 with TRBJ2-7; the D gene is possibly TRBD1 (6 bases). Germline V gene sequence: CDR1 SEHNR, CDR2 FQNEAQ (reference sequence). With 5 bases removed from V and 4 bases from J, the gap between germline ends came to 9 bases. This CDR3 region has 12 residues. Here the CDR3 reads CASSPGTYEQYF. The CDR3 DNA, read in part, is TGTGCCAGCAGCCCCGGGACATACGAG. The full variable domain, in which reference TRBV7-9 and TRBJ2-7 provide the parts outside the CDR3, is DTGVSQNPRHKITKRGQNVTFRCDPISEHNRLYWYRQTLGQGPEFLTYFQNEAQLEKSRLLSDRFSAERPKGSFSTLEIQRTEQGDSAMYLCASSPGTYEQYFGPGTRLTVT.

In its sample, this clone was seen many times. The read terminates 3 residues ahead of where the CDR3 ends, so the germline J gene completes it. V usage is TRBV6-1 and J usage is TRBJ2-1; weak D call: TRBD2 (6 bases). V lost 3 bases, J lost 1 base, and 13 bases lay in between. Germline-derived CDR1 and CDR2 are MNHNS and SASEGT. This CDR3 has 16 amino acids. CDR3 sequence: CASSDSLALSYNEQFF. CDR3 bases read: TGTGCCAGCAGTGATTCACTAGCACTTTCCTACAATGAG.

At least ten counts were recorded for this clone. Read coverage stops 3 residues before the CDR3 terminus; the germline J gene supplies the remainder. The chain couples TRBV2 to TRBJ1-1; 8 nucleotides match TRBD1. Trimming took 6 bases from V and 4 from J; bases not matched to a gene: 4. CDR1 is SNHLY and CDR2 is FYNNEI in the germline V gene. The CDR3 has 13 amino acids. CDR3 residues: CASSGTGGTEAFF. CDR3 DNA, as far as it was read: TGTGCCAGCAGCGGAACAGGGGGCACTGAA.

Comments on this clone: Sequencing ends 3 residues short of the CDR3 end; the germline J gene provides the rest. This chain uses TRBV7-2 with TRBJ1-2; a weak D match, TRBD1 (6 bases). Germline V gene sequence: CDR1 SGHTA, CDR2 FQGNSA. The CDR3 runs to 15 residues. The V end was cut by 5 bases, the J end by 3 bases, with 16 bases between. The part of the CDR3 DNA that was read is TGTGCCAGCAGCCAACAAGGACAGTTAGACTATGGC. Protein: CASSQQGQLDYG. The CDR3, in full, reads CASSQQGQLDYGYTF.

This clone was detected ten times or more. The read is 3 residues too short to cover the CDR3 end, so that end is filled in from the germline J gene. This chain connects TRBV20-1 to TRBJ1-5; no clear D gene. Germline V CDR1 and CDR2: DFQATT, SNEGSKA (reference sequence). V was shortened by 4 bases and J by 7 bases, with 11 bases between the two germline ends. The CDR3 consists of 12 residues. The CDR3 region is CSAKDLGQPQHF. CDR3 bases read: TGCAGTGCTAAGGATTTAGGGCAGCCC.

This clone was counted ten times or more. The read comes to an end 3 residues before the CDR3 does, leaving the germline J gene to fill in the end. The chain recombines TRBV20-1 with TRBJ2-1, with TRBD1 identical over 8 bases. Unmatched junction bases numbered 11, after V lost 6 bases and J lost 7 bases. CDR1 and CDR2 (germline): DFQATT, SNEGSKA (reference sequence). The CDR3 runs to 14 residues. The CDR3 is CSATGTGFRNEQFF. CDR3 DNA (partial): TGCAGTGCCACCGGGACAGGATTTCGGAATGAG.

This clone was observed at least ten times. The read halts 3 residues ahead of the CDR3 end, with the missing end drawn from the germline J gene. The rearrangement uses TRBV30 and TRBJ2-1; perhaps TRBD1 as D (8 bases). This CDR3 is 16 amino acids long. The V gene lost 0 bases and the J gene lost 4 bases, with 16 bases spanning the gap. CDR1 GTSNPN and CDR2 SVGIG come from the germline V gene (reference sequence). The CDR3 bases that were read are TGTGCCTGGAGTGTACAGGGGGGGAGCTGGTACAATGAG. Translation gives CAWSVQGGSWYNE. The entire CDR3 protein reads CAWSVQGGSWYNEQFF. Full variable domain (remainder filled in from reference TRBV30 and TRBJ2-1): SQTIHQWPATLVQPVGSPLSLECTVEGTSNPNLYWYRQAAGRGLQLLFYSVGIGQISSEVPQNLSASRPQDRQFILSSKKLLLSDSGFYLCAWSVQGGSWYNEQFFGPGTRLTVL.

This clone was observed many times. The CDR3 end is not reached by the read, which stops 3 residues before it; the germline J gene fills it in. V usage is TRBV6-4 and J usage is TRBJ2-7, with D perhaps TRBD2 (6 bases). Germline V gives CDR1 MRHNA, CDR2 SNTAGT. Trimming took off 6 bases at V and 0 bases at J, with 15 bases between the two ends. This CDR3 comprises 15 residues. Incomplete CDR3 DNA: TGTGCCAGCAGCCCCTTTGGGGGGAGCTCCTACGAG. Its protein is CASSPFGGSSYE. The complete CDR3 reads CASSPFGGSSYEQYF.

This clone was observed many times. A junction boundary mismatches the germline segment, possibly from a read error. The CDR3 end lies 3 residues beyond the end of the read and is filled in from the germline J gene. The chain has TRBV4-2 and TRBJ2-7; TRBD2 is a possible D gene (6 bases). Germline CDR1 reads LGHNA; CDR2 reads YNFKEQ. The CDR3 is 16 residues long. CDR3 DNA, as far as it was read: TGCGCCAGCAGCCAAGATAGCGGACCCACTGGTGTCGAG. Its translation is CASSQDSGPTGVE. The complete CDR3 reads CASSQDSGPTGVEQYF.

This clone was counted ten times or more. Read sequence stops 3 residues before the CDR3 end, and the germline J gene provides the missing end. The chain couples TRBV20-1 to TRBJ2-3; D is unclear. The length of the CDR3 is 13 residues. Germline CDR1 and CDR2: DFQATT and SNEGSKA (reference sequence). V lost 4 bases and J lost 2, with 10 bases in between. The CDR3 reads CSAKAPDTDTQYF. The DNA read from the CDR3 is TGCAGTGCTAAAGCTCCTGACACAGATACG.